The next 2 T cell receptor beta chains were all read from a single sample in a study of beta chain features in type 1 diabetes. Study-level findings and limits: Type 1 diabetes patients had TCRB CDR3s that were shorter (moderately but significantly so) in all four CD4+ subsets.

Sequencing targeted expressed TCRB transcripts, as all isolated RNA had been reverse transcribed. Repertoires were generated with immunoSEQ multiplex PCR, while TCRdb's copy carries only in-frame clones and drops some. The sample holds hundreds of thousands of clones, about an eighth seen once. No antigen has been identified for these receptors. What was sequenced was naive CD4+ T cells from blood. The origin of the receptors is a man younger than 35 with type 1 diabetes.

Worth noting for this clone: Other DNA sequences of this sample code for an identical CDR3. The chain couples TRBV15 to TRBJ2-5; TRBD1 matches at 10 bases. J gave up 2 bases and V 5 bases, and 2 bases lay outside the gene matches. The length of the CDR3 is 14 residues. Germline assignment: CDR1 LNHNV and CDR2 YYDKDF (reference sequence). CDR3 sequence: CATSRDRGQETQYF. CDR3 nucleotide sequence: TGTGCCACCAGCCGGGACAGGGGACAAGAGACCCAGTACTTC.

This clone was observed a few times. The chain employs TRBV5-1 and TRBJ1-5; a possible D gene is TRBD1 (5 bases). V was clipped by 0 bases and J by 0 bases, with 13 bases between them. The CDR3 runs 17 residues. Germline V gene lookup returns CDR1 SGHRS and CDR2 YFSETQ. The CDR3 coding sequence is TGCGCCAGCAGCTTGGCAGGGAGGGAGGATAGCAATCAGCCCCAGCATTTT. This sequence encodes CASSLAGREDSNQPQHF.